This T cell receptor beta chain originates from a study of cytomegalovirus exposure and HLA in healthy donors. Study-level background: HLA-typed donors contributed some 85 million unique TCRs, which were held in an early data release.

13 Jbeta primers and 60 Vbeta primers were used for the PCR. The method was immunoSEQ multiplex PCR; TCRdb's version includes in-frame clones alone and lacks a portion of them. The sample table sets out 100,000 to 150,000 clones. Germline-derived CDR1 and CDR2 are MNHEY and SVGAGI. The CDR3 is 15 residues long. Trimming took 0 bases from V and 0 from J, leaving 9 bases between them. Source material: PBMCs. The origin of this receptor is a man aged 18 to 30 in good health and CMV-seronegative. This chain uses TRBV6-5 with TRBJ2-7; D may be TRBD1 (6 bases). The CDR3 nucleotides are TGTGCCAGCAGTTACTCGAGGGACACCTCCTACGAGCAGTACTTC. As protein: CASSYSRDTSYEQYF.